This T cell receptor (beta chain) was captured by sequencing in a study of blood T cell repertoires in COVID-19. The junction had 11 bases not matched to a gene; V was cut back by 6 bases and J by 12 bases. This CDR3 comprises 14 residues. CDR1 MNHEY and CDR2 SVGAGI come from the germline V gene. Original analysis: Using reference gene primer amplification, nucleated cell counts were estimated. Sequencing used immunoSEQ multiplex PCR; TCRdb keeps in-frame clones, though not all of them. For V, J and clone size, that table is used; D and trimming come from the DNA. The sample lists about 220,000 clones, around 84% occurring once.

The sequencing input was peripheral blood. The sequence was obtained from a man aged 45-60 years who had recovered from COVID-19. V usage is TRBV6-5 and J usage is TRBJ1-4; TRBD1 matches at 9 bases. CDR3: CASSRTSTGGQLFF. CDR3 in DNA: TGTGCCAGCAGCCGAACTTCGACAGGGGGGCAACTGTTTTTT.